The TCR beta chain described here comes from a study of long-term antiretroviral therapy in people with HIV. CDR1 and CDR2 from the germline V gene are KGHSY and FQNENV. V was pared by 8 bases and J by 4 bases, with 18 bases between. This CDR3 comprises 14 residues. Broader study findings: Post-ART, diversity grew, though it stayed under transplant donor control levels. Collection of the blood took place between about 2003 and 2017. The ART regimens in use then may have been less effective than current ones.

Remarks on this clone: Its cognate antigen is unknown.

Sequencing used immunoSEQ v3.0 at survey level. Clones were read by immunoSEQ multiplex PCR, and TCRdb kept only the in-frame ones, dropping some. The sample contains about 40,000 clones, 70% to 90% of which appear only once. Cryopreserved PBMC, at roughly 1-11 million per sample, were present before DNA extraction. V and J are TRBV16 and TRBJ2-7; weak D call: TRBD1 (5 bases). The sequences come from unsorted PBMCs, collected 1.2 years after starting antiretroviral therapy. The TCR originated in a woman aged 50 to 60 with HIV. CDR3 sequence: CASSLSPGQYEQYF. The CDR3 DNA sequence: TGTGCCAGCTCACTTTCGCCAGGGCAGTACGAGCAGTACTTC.